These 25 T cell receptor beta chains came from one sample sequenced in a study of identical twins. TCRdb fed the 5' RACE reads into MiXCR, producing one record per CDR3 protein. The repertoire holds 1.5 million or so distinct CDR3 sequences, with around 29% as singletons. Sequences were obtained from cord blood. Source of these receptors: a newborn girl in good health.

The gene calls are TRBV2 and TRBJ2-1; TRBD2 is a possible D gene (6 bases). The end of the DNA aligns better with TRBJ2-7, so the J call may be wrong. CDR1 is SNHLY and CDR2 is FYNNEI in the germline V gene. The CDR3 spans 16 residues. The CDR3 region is CASIKRAASSYNEQYF. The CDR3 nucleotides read TGTGCCAGCATCAAGCGGGCGGCTAGCTCCTACAATGAGCAGTACTTC.

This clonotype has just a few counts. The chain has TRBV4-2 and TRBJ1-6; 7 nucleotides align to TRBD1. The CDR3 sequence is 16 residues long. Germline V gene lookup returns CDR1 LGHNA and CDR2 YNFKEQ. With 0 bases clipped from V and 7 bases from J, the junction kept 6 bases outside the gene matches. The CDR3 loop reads CASSQDQDRRNSPLHF. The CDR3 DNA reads TGTGCCAGCAGCCAAGATCAGGACAGGAGAAATTCACCCCTCCACTTT.

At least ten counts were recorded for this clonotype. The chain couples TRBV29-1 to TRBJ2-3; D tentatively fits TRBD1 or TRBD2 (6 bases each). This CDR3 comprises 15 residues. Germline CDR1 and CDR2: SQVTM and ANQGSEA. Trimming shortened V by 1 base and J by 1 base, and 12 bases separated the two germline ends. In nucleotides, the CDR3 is TGCAGCGTTGAAGGTCATGGGGGGCGCACAGATACGCAGTATTTT. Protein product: CSVEGHGGRTDTQYF.

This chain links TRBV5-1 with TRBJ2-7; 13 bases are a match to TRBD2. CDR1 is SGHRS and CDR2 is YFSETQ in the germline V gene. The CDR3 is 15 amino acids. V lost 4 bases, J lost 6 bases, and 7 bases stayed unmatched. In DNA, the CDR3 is TGCGCCAGCAGCGCTCCCGGGACTAGCGGGGTCGAGCAGTACTTC. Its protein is CASSAPGTSGVEQYF. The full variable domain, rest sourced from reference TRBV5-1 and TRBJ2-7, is KAGVTQTPRYLIKTRGQQVTLSCSPISGHRSVSWYQQTPGQGLQFLFEYFSETQRNKGNFPGRFSGRQFSNSRSEMNVSTLELGDSALYLCASSAPGTSGVEQYFGPGTRLTVT.

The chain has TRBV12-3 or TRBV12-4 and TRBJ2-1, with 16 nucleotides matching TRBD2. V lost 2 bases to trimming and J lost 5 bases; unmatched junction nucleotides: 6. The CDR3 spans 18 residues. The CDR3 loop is CASSLWGLAGGPDNEQFF. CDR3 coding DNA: TGTGCCAGCAGTTTATGGGGACTAGCGGGAGGGCCCGACAATGAGCAGTTCTTC.

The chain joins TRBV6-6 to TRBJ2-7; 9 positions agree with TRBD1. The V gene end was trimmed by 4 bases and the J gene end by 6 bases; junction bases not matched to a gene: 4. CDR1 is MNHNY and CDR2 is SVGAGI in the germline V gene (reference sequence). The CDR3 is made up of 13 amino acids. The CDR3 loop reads CASSSPTGGEQYF. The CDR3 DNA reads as TGTGCCAGCAGTTCCCCGACAGGGGGCGAGCAGTACTTC.

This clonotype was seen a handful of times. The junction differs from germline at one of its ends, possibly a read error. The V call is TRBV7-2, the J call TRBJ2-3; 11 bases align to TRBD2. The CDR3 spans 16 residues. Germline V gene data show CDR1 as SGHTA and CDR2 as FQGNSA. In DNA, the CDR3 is TGTGCCAGCAGCGTAGCGGGACTAGCGGTTCCAGATACGCAGTATTTT. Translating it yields CASSVAGLAVPDTQYF.

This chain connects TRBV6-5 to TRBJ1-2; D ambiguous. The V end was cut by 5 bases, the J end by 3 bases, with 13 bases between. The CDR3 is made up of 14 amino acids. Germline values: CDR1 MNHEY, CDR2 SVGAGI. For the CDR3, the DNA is TGTGCCAGCAGTCAGAGGGTGAACGACTATGGCTACACCTTC. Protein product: CASSQRVNDYGYTF.

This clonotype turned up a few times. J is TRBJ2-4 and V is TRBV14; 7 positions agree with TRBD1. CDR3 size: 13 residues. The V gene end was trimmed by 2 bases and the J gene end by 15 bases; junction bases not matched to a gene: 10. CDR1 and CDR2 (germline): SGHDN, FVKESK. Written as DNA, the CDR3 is TGTGCCAGCAGCCAAAGTTTAACAGGGGTGCGGTACTTC. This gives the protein CASSQSLTGVRYF.

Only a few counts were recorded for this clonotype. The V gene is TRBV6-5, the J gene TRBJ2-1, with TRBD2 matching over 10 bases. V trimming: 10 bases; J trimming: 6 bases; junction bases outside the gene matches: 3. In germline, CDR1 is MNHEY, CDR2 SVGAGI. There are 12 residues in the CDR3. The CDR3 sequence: CATGLAPNEQFF. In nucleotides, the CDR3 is TGTGCCACGGGACTAGCGCCCAATGAGCAGTTCTTC.

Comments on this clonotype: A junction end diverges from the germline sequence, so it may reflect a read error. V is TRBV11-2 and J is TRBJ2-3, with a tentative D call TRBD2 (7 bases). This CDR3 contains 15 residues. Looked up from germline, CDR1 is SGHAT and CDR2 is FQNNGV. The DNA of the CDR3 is TGTGCCAGCGGCTTCCGGGGGGCAAGCACAGATACGCAGTATTTT. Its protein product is CASGFRGASTDTQYF.

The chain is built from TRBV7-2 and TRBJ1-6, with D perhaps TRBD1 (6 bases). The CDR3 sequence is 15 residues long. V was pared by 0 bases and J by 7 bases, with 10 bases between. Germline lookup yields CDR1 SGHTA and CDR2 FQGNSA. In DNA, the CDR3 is TGTGCCAGCAGCTTAGCGAGGACAGTCAATTCACCCCTCCACTTT. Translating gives CASSLARTVNSPLHF.

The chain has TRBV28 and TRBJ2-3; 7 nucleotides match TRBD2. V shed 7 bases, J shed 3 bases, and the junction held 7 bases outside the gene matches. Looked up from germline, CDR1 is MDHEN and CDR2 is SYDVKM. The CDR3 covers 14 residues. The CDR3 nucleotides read TGTGCCAGCACGAGCGGGACCGGGACAGATACGCAGTATTTT. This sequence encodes CASTSGTGTDTQYF.

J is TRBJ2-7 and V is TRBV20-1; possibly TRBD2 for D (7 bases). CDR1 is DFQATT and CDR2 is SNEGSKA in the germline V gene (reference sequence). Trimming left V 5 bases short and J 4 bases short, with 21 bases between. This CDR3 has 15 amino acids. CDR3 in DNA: TGCAGTGCTTTACACCAGCCGGGGGGCCCTTACGAGCAGTACTTC. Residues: CSALHQPGGPYEQYF.

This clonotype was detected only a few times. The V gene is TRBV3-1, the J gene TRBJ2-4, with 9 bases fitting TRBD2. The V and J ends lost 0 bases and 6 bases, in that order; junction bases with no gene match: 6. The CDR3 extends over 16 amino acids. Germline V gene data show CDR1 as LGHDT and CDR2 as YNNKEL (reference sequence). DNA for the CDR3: TGTGCCAGCAGCCAAGAAGGGCGCGGGAGGGGAAACATTCAGTACTTC. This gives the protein CASSQEGRGRGNIQYF.

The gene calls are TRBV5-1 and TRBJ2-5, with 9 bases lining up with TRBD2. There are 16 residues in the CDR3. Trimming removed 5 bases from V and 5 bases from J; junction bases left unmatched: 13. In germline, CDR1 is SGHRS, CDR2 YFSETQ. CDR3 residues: CASRRTSEVWGETQYF. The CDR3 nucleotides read TGCGCCAGCAGGCGGACTAGCGAGGTCTGGGGCGAGACCCAGTACTTC.

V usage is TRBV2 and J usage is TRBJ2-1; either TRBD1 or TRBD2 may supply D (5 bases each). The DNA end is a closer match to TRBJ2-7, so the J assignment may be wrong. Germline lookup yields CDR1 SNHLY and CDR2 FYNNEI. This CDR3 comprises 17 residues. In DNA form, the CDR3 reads TGTGCCAGCAGTCAGAGGGGAACAGCGAGCTCCTACAATGAGCAGTACTTC. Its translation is CASSQRGTASSYNEQYF.

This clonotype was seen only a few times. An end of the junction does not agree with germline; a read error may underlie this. CDR3 sequence reads: CVSSLVVGNTEAFF. CDR3 coding DNA: TGTGTCAGCAGTTTAGTGGTGGGAAACACTGAAGCTTTCTTT. The V and J genes are TRBV12-3 or TRBV12-4 and TRBJ1-1; D is undetermined. The CDR3 contains 14 residues.

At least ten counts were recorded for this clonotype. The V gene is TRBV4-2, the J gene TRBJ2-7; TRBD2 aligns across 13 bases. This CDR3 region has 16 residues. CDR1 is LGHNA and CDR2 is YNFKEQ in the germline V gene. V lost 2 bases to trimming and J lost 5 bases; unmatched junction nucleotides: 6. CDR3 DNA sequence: TGTGCCAGCAGCCAACATGGACTAGCGGGAGAAGACGAGCAGTACTTC. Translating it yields CASSQHGLAGEDEQYF.

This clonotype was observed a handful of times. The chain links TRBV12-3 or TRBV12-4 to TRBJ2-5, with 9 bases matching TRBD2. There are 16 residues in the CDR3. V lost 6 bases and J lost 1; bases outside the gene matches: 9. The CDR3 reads CASRRSGSVSQETQYF. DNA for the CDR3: TGTGCCAGCAGGCGTAGCGGGAGTGTTTCCCAAGAGACCCAGTACTTC.

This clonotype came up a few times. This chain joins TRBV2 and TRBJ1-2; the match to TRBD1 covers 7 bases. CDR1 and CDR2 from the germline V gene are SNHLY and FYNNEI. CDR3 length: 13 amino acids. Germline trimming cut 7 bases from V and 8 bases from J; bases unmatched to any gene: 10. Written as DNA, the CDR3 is TGTGCCAGCAAGGGACAGCTCCTATTAGGCTACACCTTC. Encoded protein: CASKGQLLLGYTF.

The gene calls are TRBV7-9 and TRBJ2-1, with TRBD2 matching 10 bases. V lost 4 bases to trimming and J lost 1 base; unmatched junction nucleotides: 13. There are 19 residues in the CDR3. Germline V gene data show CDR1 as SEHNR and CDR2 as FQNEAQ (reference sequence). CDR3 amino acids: CASSSPPPLAGGSYNEQFF. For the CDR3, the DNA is TGTGCCAGCAGCTCCCCACCACCGTTAGCGGGGGGTTCCTACAATGAGCAGTTCTTC.

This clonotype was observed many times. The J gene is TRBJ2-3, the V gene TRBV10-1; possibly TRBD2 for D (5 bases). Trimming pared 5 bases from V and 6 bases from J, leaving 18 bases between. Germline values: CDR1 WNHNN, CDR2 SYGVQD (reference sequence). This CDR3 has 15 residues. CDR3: CASSTDPARGDTQYF. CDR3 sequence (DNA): TGCGCCAGCAGTACGGACCCTGCGAGAGGGGATACGCAGTATTTT.

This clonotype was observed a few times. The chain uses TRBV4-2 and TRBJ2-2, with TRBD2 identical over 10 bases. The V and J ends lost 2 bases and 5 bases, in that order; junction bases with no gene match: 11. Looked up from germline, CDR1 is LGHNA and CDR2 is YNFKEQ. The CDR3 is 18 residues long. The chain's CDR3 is CASSQWASGGAGTGELFF. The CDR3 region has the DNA TGTGCCAGCAGCCAATGGGCTAGCGGGGGCGCAGGGACCGGGGAGCTGTTTTTT.

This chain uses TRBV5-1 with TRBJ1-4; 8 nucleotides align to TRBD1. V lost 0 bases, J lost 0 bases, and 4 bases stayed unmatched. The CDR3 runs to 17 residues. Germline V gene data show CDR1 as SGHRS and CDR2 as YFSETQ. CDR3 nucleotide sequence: TGCGCCAGCAGCTTGGCCGGGACAGGTTCAACTAATGAAAAACTGTTTTTT. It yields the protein CASSLAGTGSTNEKLFF.